These T cell receptor beta chains were read from a single sample in a study of neoadjuvant anti-PD-1 for oral cavity cancer. TCRdb keeps only in-frame clones here, not all; method: immunoSEQ multiplex PCR. The sample yields 25,000 to 40,000 clones, roughly 85% seen once. This sample comprised PBMCs, obtained after nivolumab (anti-PD-1) treatment. These receptor sequences come from a person aged 35-79 years with oral cavity squamous cell carcinoma. The CDR3 runs from the conserved cysteine through the conserved F or W. D genes are given only for firm matches. Clone size appears in some rows only: once, few, many, or a class for an expanded clone.

V gene: TRBV5-4
clone size: once
D gene: .
J gene: TRBJ2-2
CDR3 DNA: TGTGCCAGCAGCCCCGGGACCACCGTGGCTGGGGGCGGGGAGCTGTTTTTT
CDR3 protein: CASSPGTTVAGGGELFF

V gene: TRBV7-9
clone size: .
D gene: .
J gene: TRBJ2-7
CDR3 DNA: TGTGCCAGCAGCTTCTTCTCCTTCGGGGACTACGAGCAGTACTTC
CDR3 protein: CASSFFSFGDYEQYF

V gene: TRBV18
clone size: .
D gene: TRBD1
J gene: TRBJ2-7
CDR3 DNA: TGTGCCAGCTCACTACAGGGGGTGGGCGAGCAGTACTTC
CDR3 protein: CASSLQGVGEQYF

V gene: TRBV6-6
clone size: .
D gene: TRBD1
J gene: TRBJ2-1
CDR3 DNA: TGTGCCAGCAGTTACTTAGGACAGGGGGGGAGTGAGCAGTTCTTC
CDR3 protein: CASSYLGQGGSEQFF

V gene: TRBV19
clone size: .
D gene: .
J gene: TRBJ2-2
CDR3 DNA: TGTGCCAGTAGTGCCACGGACAGAGTAAACACCGGGGAGCTGTTTTTT
CDR3 protein: CASSATDRVNTGELFF

V gene: TRBV11-3
clone size: .
D gene: TRBD1
J gene: TRBJ1-1
CDR3 DNA: TGTGCCAGCGGACGAGGGGGCAACAGGGGTAACACTGAAGCTTTCTTT
CDR3 protein: CASGRGGNRGNTEAFF

V gene: TRBV9
clone size: .
D gene: TRBD1
J gene: TRBJ1-4
CDR3 DNA: TGTGCCAGCAGCGTAGCGGGAGGGGGCGCGGGTGAAAAACTGTTTTTT
CDR3 protein: CASSVAGGGAGEKLFF

V gene: TRBV6-5
clone size: medium-sized
D gene: .
J gene: TRBJ1-1
CDR3 DNA: TGTGCCAGCAGTTATGGGCCGAACACTGAAGCTTTCTTT
CDR3 protein: CASSYGPNTEAFF

V gene: TRBV4-3
clone size: .
D gene: TRBD2
J gene: TRBJ2-3
CDR3 DNA: TGCGCCAGCAGCCAAGATTCGGGGCGGGGGAGCACAGATACGCAGTATTTT
CDR3 protein: CASSQDSGRGSTDTQYF

V gene: TRBV9
clone size: .
D gene: .
J gene: TRBJ1-2
CDR3 DNA: TGTGCCAGCAGCGTCCGTGAGGCGTCAGGAGGCTACACCTTC
CDR3 protein: CASSVREASGGYTF

V gene: TRBV2
clone size: few
D gene: TRBD1
J gene: TRBJ2-3
CDR3 DNA: TGTGCCAGCAGTGAGAGGACAGGGCGTACGCAGTATTTT
CDR3 protein: CASSERTGRTQYF

V gene: TRBV27
clone size: .
D gene: .
J gene: TRBJ2-2
CDR3 DNA: TGTGCCAGCAGGATATCGACAGGATGGGACACCGGGGAGCTGTTTTTT
CDR3 protein: CASRISTGWDTGELFF

V gene: TRBV6-6
clone size: .
D gene: TRBD1
J gene: TRBJ1-1
CDR3 DNA: TGTGCCAGCAGTTACGGGGGACAGCCGAACACTGAAGCTTTCTTT
CDR3 protein: CASSYGGQPNTEAFF

V gene: TRBV6-5
clone size: .
D gene: TRBD1
J gene: TRBJ2-1
CDR3 DNA: TGTGCCAGCAGTTCGACAGGGTACAATGAGCAGTTCTTC
CDR3 protein: CASSSTGYNEQFF

V gene: TRBV5-1
clone size: .
D gene: .
J gene: TRBJ1-4
CDR3 DNA: TGCGCCAGCAGCCGAGAAGGGGGTGGGCAAGAAAAACTGTTTTTT
CDR3 protein: CASSREGGGQEKLFF

V gene: TRBV5-6
clone size: .
D gene: TRBD2
J gene: TRBJ2-7
CDR3 DNA: TGTGCCAGCAGTCATGGACTAGAAACCTCCTACGAGCAGTACTTC
CDR3 protein: CASSHGLETSYEQYF

V gene: TRBV7-2
clone size: once
D gene: TRBD1
J gene: TRBJ1-1
CDR3 DNA: TGTGCCAGCAGCTGGCAGGGGGCGAAGAGGAACACTGAAGCTTTCTTT
CDR3 protein: CASSWQGAKRNTEAFF